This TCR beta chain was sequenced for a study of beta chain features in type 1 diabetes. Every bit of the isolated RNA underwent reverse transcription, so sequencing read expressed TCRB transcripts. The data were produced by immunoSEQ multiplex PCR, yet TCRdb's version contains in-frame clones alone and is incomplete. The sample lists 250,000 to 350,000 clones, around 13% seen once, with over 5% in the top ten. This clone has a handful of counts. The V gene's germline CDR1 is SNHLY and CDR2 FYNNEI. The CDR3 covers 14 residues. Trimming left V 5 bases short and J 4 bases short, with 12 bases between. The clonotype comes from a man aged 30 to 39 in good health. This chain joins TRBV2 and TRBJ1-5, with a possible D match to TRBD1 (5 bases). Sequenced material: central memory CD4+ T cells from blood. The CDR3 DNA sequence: TGTGCCAGCAGTTGGGACGGCACTAATCAGCCCCAGCATTTT. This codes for CASSWDGTNQPQHF.